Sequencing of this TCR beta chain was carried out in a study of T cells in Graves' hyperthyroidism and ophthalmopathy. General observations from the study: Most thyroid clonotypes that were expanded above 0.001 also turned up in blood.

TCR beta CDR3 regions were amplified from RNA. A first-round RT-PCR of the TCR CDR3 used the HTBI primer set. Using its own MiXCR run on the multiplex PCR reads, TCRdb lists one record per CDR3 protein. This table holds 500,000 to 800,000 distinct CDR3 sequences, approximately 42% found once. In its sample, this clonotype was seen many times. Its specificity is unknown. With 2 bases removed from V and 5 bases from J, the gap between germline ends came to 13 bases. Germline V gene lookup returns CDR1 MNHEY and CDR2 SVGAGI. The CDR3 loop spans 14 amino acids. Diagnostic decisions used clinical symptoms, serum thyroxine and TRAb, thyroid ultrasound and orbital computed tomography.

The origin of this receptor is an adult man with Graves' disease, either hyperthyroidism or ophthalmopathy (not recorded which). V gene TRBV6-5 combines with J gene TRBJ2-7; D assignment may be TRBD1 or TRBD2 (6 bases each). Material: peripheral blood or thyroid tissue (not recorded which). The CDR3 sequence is CASSYGAGEDEQYF. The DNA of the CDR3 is TGTGCCAGCAGTTACGGCGCAGGGGAGGACGAGCAGTACTTC.